This is a list of T cell receptor beta chains from one sample in a study of T cells in Graves' hyperthyroidism and ophthalmopathy. Using its own MiXCR run on the multiplex PCR reads, TCRdb lists one record per CDR3 protein. Of approximately 600,000 distinct CDR3 sequences listed, approximately 15% are singletons. The sequenced material came from blood. Receptors originate from a woman aged 18-30 years with Graves' ophthalmopathy. CDR3s include the opening cysteine and the closing phenylalanine or tryptophan. Fields, in order: D gene, J gene, clone size, V gene, CDR3 DNA, CDR3 protein. The D gene is left open where the match is weak. A row's size may be missing; if present it is once, few, many or a size class.

d_call: TRBD2; j_call: TRBJ2-2; clone_size: -; v_call: TRBV12-3/TRBV12-4; cdr3_nt: TGTGCCATCTCGGGACTAGCCCTACACACCGGGGAGCTGTTTTTT; cdr3_aa: CAISGLALHTGELFF
d_call: TRBD2; j_call: TRBJ2-2; clone_size: few; v_call: TRBV7-3; cdr3_nt: TGTGCCAGCAGTCCCCTAGCGGGAAAGGCGACCGGGGAGCTGTTTTTT; cdr3_aa: CASSPLAGKATGELFF
d_call: TRBD1; j_call: TRBJ1-1; clone_size: -; v_call: TRBV4-1; cdr3_nt: TGCGCCAGCAGCCAAGATTTCCGACCGGGACAGGTTCTTATGAACACTGAAGCTTTCTTT; cdr3_aa: CASSQDFRPGQVLMNTEAFF
d_call: -; j_call: TRBJ2-1; clone_size: few; v_call: TRBV10-3; cdr3_nt: TGTGCCATCAGTGAGGGGCAGGGCTCCACAATAGACGAGCAGTTCTTC; cdr3_aa: CAISEGQGSTIDEQFF
d_call: TRBD2; j_call: TRBJ2-2; clone_size: few; v_call: TRBV3-1; cdr3_nt: TGTGCCAGCAGCCAGGAACCCGGAACCTTAGCGGGAGGGAGGGCCGGGGAGCTGTTTTTT; cdr3_aa: CASSQEPGTLAGGRAGELFF
d_call: -; j_call: TRBJ2-5; clone_size: many; v_call: TRBV7-9; cdr3_nt: TGTGCCAGCAGCCTCCCCGAGTTCGACGGGACCCGCGAGACCCAGTACTTC; cdr3_aa: CASSLPEFDGTRETQYF
d_call: -; j_call: TRBJ1-1; clone_size: many; v_call: TRBV12-3/TRBV12-4; cdr3_nt: TGTGCCAGCAGTTTAGCAGGGGCTTGGACTGAAGCTTTCTTT; cdr3_aa: CASSLAGAWTEAFF
d_call: -; j_call: TRBJ2-3; clone_size: -; v_call: TRBV27; cdr3_nt: TGTGCCAGCAGTCTCTTTTATGACACAGATACGCAGTATTTT; cdr3_aa: CASSLFYDTDTQYF
d_call: -; j_call: TRBJ2-7; clone_size: -; v_call: TRBV20-1; cdr3_nt: TGCAGTGCTAGAAAGAGCGGGTTTAGCTCCTACAATGAGCAGTACTTC; cdr3_aa: CSARKSGFSSYNEQYF
d_call: -; j_call: TRBJ2-2; clone_size: -; v_call: TRBV11-2; cdr3_nt: TGTGCCAGCACCCATACGAGGGGAACCGGGGAGCTGTTTTTT; cdr3_aa: CASTHTRGTGELFF
d_call: TRBD1; j_call: TRBJ1-2; clone_size: many; v_call: TRBV12-3/TRBV12-4; cdr3_nt: TGTGCCAGCAGTTTCCGGACAGGGGGGGATGGCTACACCTTC; cdr3_aa: CASSFRTGGDGYTF
d_call: -; j_call: TRBJ2-1; clone_size: many; v_call: TRBV28; cdr3_nt: TGTGCCAGCAGACTGGACAGTTTATACAATGAGCAGTTCTTC; cdr3_aa: CASRLDSLYNEQFF
d_call: TRBD2; j_call: TRBJ2-3; clone_size: many; v_call: TRBV6-1; cdr3_nt: TGTGCCAGCAGTAACTACGGACTAGCGGGAGGGCCGGCAGATACGCAGTATTTT; cdr3_aa: CASSNYGLAGGPADTQYF
d_call: -; j_call: TRBJ1-2; clone_size: many; v_call: TRBV12-3/TRBV12-4; cdr3_nt: TGTGCCAGCAGTTCCCAGGATGGCTACACCTTC; cdr3_aa: CASSSQDGYTF
d_call: -; j_call: TRBJ1-6; clone_size: many; v_call: TRBV30; cdr3_nt: TGTGCCTGGAGCTACGGCCTTAATTCACCCCTCCACTTT; cdr3_aa: CAWSYGLNSPLHF
d_call: -; j_call: TRBJ2-7; clone_size: many; v_call: TRBV7-2; cdr3_nt: TGTGCCAGCAGCGTTTCCCGGCTTACCTACGAGCAGTACTTC; cdr3_aa: CASSVSRLTYEQYF
d_call: -; j_call: TRBJ2-1; clone_size: many; v_call: TRBV6-1; cdr3_nt: TGTGCCAGCAGACCCACCGGGGCCTACAATGAGCAGTTCTTC; cdr3_aa: CASRPTGAYNEQFF
d_call: -; j_call: TRBJ1-2; clone_size: many; v_call: TRBV10-3; cdr3_nt: TGTGCCACCCCGTTGGGTCCAGGGTCTTATGGCTACACCTTC; cdr3_aa: CATPLGPGSYGYTF
d_call: -; j_call: TRBJ2-5; clone_size: many; v_call: TRBV28; cdr3_nt: TGTGCCAGCAGTTTCGAGCAAGGCAGGACCCAGTACTTC; cdr3_aa: CASSFEQGRTQYF
d_call: -; j_call: TRBJ2-3; clone_size: -; v_call: TRBV20-1; cdr3_nt: TGCAGTGCCCAAATCGGGGCGGCCCTCGTGGATACGCAGTATTTT; cdr3_aa: CSAQIGAALVDTQYF
d_call: TRBD1; j_call: TRBJ1-4; clone_size: many; v_call: TRBV12-3/TRBV12-4; cdr3_nt: TGTGCCAGCAGTTCCCAGCAAGGGGGCAGTGAAAAACTGTTTTTT; cdr3_aa: CASSSQQGGSEKLFF
d_call: -; j_call: TRBJ2-5; clone_size: many; v_call: TRBV7-2; cdr3_nt: TGTGCCAGCAGCCCCCAAGGAGCACAAGAGACCCAGTACTTC; cdr3_aa: CASSPQGAQETQYF
d_call: -; j_call: TRBJ1-6; clone_size: -; v_call: TRBV6-1; cdr3_nt: TGTGCCAGCAGTGTGTCGGACGATAATTCACCCCTCCACTTT; cdr3_aa: CASSVSDDNSPLHF
d_call: TRBD1; j_call: TRBJ2-3; clone_size: many; v_call: TRBV7-9; cdr3_nt: TGTGCCAGCAGCCGACAGGGCAGCTCTAGCACAGATACGCAGTATTTT; cdr3_aa: CASSRQGSSSTDTQYF
d_call: -; j_call: TRBJ1-1; clone_size: -; v_call: TRBV5-1; cdr3_nt: TGCGCCAGCAGCTGGGGGGCAGGGAGTACTGAAGCTTTCTTT; cdr3_aa: CASSWGAGSTEAFF
d_call: -; j_call: TRBJ2-1; clone_size: few; v_call: TRBV9; cdr3_nt: TGTGCCAGCAGCGTAGCTTCGGTTACTGAGCAGTTCTTC; cdr3_aa: CASSVASVTEQFF